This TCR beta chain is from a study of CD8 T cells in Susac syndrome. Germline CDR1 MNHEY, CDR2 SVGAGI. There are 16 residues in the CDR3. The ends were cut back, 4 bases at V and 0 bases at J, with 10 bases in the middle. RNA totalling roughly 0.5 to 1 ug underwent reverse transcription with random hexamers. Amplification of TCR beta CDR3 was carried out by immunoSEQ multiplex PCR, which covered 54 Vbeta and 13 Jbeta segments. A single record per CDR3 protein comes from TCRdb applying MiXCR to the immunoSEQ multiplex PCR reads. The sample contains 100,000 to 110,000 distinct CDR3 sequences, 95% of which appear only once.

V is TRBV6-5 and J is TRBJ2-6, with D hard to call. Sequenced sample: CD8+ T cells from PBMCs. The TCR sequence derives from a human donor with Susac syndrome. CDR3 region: CASSSGFLSGANVLTF. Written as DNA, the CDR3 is TGTGCCAGCAGTTCCGGGTTCCTCTCTGGGGCCAACGTCCTGACTTTC.